A selection of T cell receptor beta chains follows, all from one sample in a study of T-cell memory formation after mild COVID-19. TCRdb called the 5' RACE reads again in MiXCR, with one record for every CDR3 protein. This sample has over 120,000 distinct CDR3 sequences, with 6% found just once. The sample was PBMCs or a T cell subset sorted from them (not recorded which). Receptor source: an adult woman who had mild COVID-19 (a few samples of this study predate the infection). Cell type and time point are not known. CDR3s include the opening cysteine and the closing phenylalanine or tryptophan. Not all rows give a size; the values are once, few, many and, for expanded clones, a class.

TRBJ1-2 | few | TRBV7-9 | CASSSDGLSYGYTF
TRBJ1-5 | . | TRBV19 | CASSNPGNNQPQHF
TRBJ2-3 | many | TRBV5-4 | CASSFYGSTDTQYF
TRBJ2-5 | many | TRBV5-1 | CASSLVAGKETQYF
TRBJ2-1 | . | TRBV24-1 | CATSVQNRGHGEQFF
TRBJ2-2 | many | TRBV7-2 | CASSFPPGELFF
TRBJ1-5 | few | TRBV4-3 | CASSQDLGQENQPQHF
TRBJ2-7 | . | TRBV5-1 | CASSLNKGQGNYEQYF
TRBJ2-3 | many | TRBV6-5 | CASSYSGGTGTDTQYF
TRBJ2-7 | many | TRBV6-1 | CASSFGTPMDEQYF
TRBJ2-3 | many | TRBV27 | CASSIIGDTQYF
TRBJ1-5 | . | TRBV18 | CASSPETGQRAGQPQHF
TRBJ1-1 | many | TRBV12-3/TRBV12-4 | CASSFIGLRAFF
TRBJ1-1 | many | TRBV5-6 | CASSFFRGNTEAFF
TRBJ2-5 | . | TRBV2 | CASSEGALETQYF
TRBJ2-5 | . | TRBV12-3/TRBV12-4 | CASSLERQTQETQYF
TRBJ2-1 | many | TRBV10-3 | CAITEGPHSREQFF
TRBJ1-1 | few | TRBV5-5 | CASSLYPNTEAFF
TRBJ1-5 | many | TRBV7-2 | CASSLVVKGDQPQHF
TRBJ2-5 | few | TRBV3-1 | CASSSLRLAVMGTQYF
TRBJ1-5 | . | TRBV19 | CASSPTDQPNQPQHF
TRBJ2-2 | few | TRBV9 | CASSPQVASTGELFF
TRBJ2-1 | many | TRBV7-6 | CASSLQESSYNEQFF
TRBJ1-1 | . | TRBV12-3/TRBV12-4 | CASSLQGPLNTEAFF
TRBJ2-7 | many | TRBV5-6 | CASSLNSYEQYF
TRBJ1-2 | few | TRBV12-3/TRBV12-4 | CASSEHRGIQGYGYTF
TRBJ1-5 | many | TRBV20-1 | CSASRDSNQPQHF
TRBJ2-1 | . | TRBV12-3/TRBV12-4 | CASVGLAGVEFF
TRBJ2-5 | many | TRBV12-3/TRBV12-4 | CASSFWAGSQETQYF
TRBJ2-1 | many | TRBV9 | CASSARTSAYNEQFF
TRBJ2-5 | . | TRBV7-2 | CASSLIETQYF